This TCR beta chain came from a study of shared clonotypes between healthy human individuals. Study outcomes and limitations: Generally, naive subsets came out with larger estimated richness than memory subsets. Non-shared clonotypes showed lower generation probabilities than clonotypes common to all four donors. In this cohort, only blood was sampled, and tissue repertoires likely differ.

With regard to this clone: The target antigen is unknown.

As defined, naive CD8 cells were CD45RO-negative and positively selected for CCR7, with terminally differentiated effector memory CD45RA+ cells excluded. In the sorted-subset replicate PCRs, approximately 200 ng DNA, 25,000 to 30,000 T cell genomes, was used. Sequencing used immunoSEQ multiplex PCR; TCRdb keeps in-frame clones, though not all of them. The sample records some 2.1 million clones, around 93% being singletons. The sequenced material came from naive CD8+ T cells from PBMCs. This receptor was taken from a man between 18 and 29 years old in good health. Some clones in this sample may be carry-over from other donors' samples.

The CDR3 here is CASSFGQGRGYGYTF. The CDR3, as DNA: TGCGCCAGCAGCTTCGGGCAGGGGAGGGGATATGGCTACACCTTC. The rearrangement joins TRBV5-1 to TRBJ1-2, with D perhaps matching TRBD1 (6 bases). Germline assignment: CDR1 SGHRS and CDR2 YFSETQ. The CDR3 is 15 residues long. Between the trimmed V and J ends, which lost 2 bases and 5 bases, there was a span of 16 bases.